The sequence of this T cell receptor (beta chain) was determined in a study of shared clonotypes between healthy human individuals. CDR1 is MNHNS, CDR2 SASEGT, per germline. V lost 10 bases and J lost 6, with 15 bases in between. This CDR3 has 12 amino acids. Clones were sequenced by immunoSEQ multiplex PCR, and TCRdb holds only the in-frame ones, with some missing. Among 600,000 to 750,000 clones listed, around 70% were seen once. The specimen was memory CD4+ T cells sorted from blood. Subset denoted: CD45RA-negative fraction. This receptor was identified in a woman in her 30s in good health. The chain has TRBV6-1 and TRBJ1-1; no clear D. In nucleotides, the CDR3 is TGTGCCACCACCTGGGGTTTCGCTGAAGCTTTCTTT. Protein: CATTWGFAEAFF.